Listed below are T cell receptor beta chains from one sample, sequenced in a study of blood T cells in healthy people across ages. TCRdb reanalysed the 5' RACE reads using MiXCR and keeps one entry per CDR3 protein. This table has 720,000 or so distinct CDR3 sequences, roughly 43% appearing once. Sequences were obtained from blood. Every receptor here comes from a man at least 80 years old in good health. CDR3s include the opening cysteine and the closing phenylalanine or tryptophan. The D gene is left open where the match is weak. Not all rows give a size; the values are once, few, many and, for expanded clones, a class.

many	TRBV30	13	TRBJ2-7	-	CAWSRGVRYEQYF	TGTGCCTGGAGTAGGGGGGTTCGGTACGAGCAGTACTTC
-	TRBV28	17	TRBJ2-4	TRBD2	CASSLRTSGLAKNIQYF	TGTGCCAGCAGTCTAAGGACTAGCGGGCTAGCCAAAAACATTCAGTACTTC
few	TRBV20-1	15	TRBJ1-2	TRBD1	CSARDVRQGASGYTF	TGCAGTGCTAGAGATGTCCGGCAGGGGGCTAGTGGCTACACCTTC
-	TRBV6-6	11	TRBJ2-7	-	CASSYGSEQYF	TGTGCCAGCAGTTACGGGAGCGAGCAGTACTTC
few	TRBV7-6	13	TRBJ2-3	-	CASSAGTGGVQYF	TGTGCCAGCAGCGCCGGGACTGGGGGTGTGCAGTATTTT
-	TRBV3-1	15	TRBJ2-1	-	CASSQEGQTYNEQFF	TGTGCCAGCAGCCAAGAGGGACAAACCTACAATGAGCAGTTCTTC
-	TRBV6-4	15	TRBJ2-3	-	CASSDEVGALDTQYF	TGTGCCAGCAGTGACGAAGTGGGGGCCCTAGATACGCAGTATTTT
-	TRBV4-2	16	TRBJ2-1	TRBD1	CASSQGGQGENNEQFF	TGTGCCAGCAGCCAAGGGGGACAGGGTGAGAACAATGAGCAGTTCTTC
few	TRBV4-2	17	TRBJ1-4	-	CASSQEPTGRINEKLFF	TGTGCCAGCAGCCAAGAGCCGACTGGACGGATTAATGAAAAACTGTTTTTT
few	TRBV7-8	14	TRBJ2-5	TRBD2	CASSSTSGGETQYF	TGTGCCAGCAGCTCCACTAGCGGGGGGGAGACCCAGTACTTC
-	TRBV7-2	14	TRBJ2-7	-	CASSLVGTAVEQYF	TGTGCCAGCAGCTTAGTGGGGACGGCCGTCGAGCAGTACTTC
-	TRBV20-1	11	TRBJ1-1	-	CSAILDTEAFF	TGCAGTGCTATCTTGGACACTGAAGCTTTCTTT